A single sample gave rise to the 19 T cell receptor beta chains below, sequenced in a study of blood T cell repertoires in COVID-19. Generated by immunoSEQ multiplex PCR, the TCRdb table keeps only in-frame clones and is missing some. The repertoire holds roughly 160,000 clones, with about 88% as singletons. Sequenced material: peripheral blood. The source of these receptors is a man between 60 and 70 years old with acute or convalescent COVID-19.

The chain is built from TRBV5-1 and TRBJ2-1; no clear D. The V end was cut by 1 base, the J end by 2 bases, with 16 bases between. This CDR3 has 17 residues. Germline V gives CDR1 SGHRS, CDR2 YFSETQ. The CDR3 spells CASSLFSIVTPYNEQFF. Written as DNA, the CDR3 is TGCGCCAGCAGCTTGTTCTCCATTGTAACACCCTACAATGAGCAGTTCTTC.

This rearrangement joins TRBV19 to TRBJ2-3, with unresolved D. This CDR3 has 13 residues. Germline loops: CDR1 LNHDA, CDR2 SQIVND (reference sequence). V was shortened by 4 bases and J by 4 bases, with 9 bases between the two germline ends. The chain's CDR3 is CASSTGRADTQYF. The CDR3 coding sequence is TGTGCCAGTAGTACTGGCCGGGCAGATACGCAGTATTTT.

Here the CDR3 reads CASSRGGTGIDTQYF. The CDR3 DNA reads TGCGCCAGCAGCAGAGGTGGGACAGGGATAGATACGCAGTATTTT. The rearrangement links TRBV5-1 to TRBJ2-3; the match to TRBD1 covers 9 bases. This CDR3 comprises 15 residues. Germline CDR1 is SGHRS and CDR2 is YFSETQ. V was pared by 4 bases and J by 5 bases, with 8 bases of the junction left unmatched.

This chain connects TRBV5-4 to TRBJ2-5, with D perhaps matching TRBD1 (5 bases). Germline CDR1 SGHNT, CDR2 YYREEE (reference sequence). V dropped 3 bases and J dropped 1 base, with 10 bases sitting between them. This CDR3 contains 14 residues. The DNA for the CDR3 is TGTGCCAGCAGCTGGGCAGGGATCCAAGAGACCCAGTACTTC. Amino acid sequence: CASSWAGIQETQYF.

This clone was seen a handful of times. The CDR3 sequence: CASSLSGAGYEQYV. CDR3 coding DNA: TGTGCCAGCAGTTTATCAGGGGCTGGGTACGAGCAGTACGTC. The chain couples TRBV27 to TRBJ2-7; possible D gene TRBD1, 5 bases. V was pared by 0 bases and J by 4 bases, with 10 bases between. Germline CDR1 and CDR2: MNHEY and SMNVEV (reference sequence). This CDR3 spans 14 amino acids.

J is TRBJ2-7 and V is TRBV11-3; 7 nucleotides match TRBD2. The CDR3 covers 15 residues. Germline V gene data show CDR1 as SGHNT and CDR2 as YENEEA. V was clipped by 1 base and J by 2 bases; unmatched bases: 5. The DNA of the CDR3 is TGTGCCAGCAGCTTAGGGGCGGGGGTACCCTACGAGCAGTACTTC. It specifies CASSLGAGVPYEQYF.

The gene calls are TRBV2 and TRBJ1-2; 7 nucleotides match TRBD1. Germline CDR1 and CDR2: SNHLY and FYNNEI. V lost 2 bases, J lost 5 bases, and 2 bases stayed unmatched. The CDR3 covers 13 residues. The CDR3 is CASSERGQYGYTF. The CDR3 bases are TGTGCCAGCAGTGAAAGGGGACAGTATGGCTACACCTTC.

This chain links TRBV10-1 with TRBJ2-5; TRBD2 is a possible D gene (5 bases). V lost 3 bases and J 5 bases, leaving 13 bases between the germline ends. Germline CDR1 reads WNHNN; CDR2 reads SYGVQD (reference sequence). The CDR3 spans 14 residues. The CDR3 is CASSERGAWETQYF. Written as DNA, the CDR3 is TGCGCCAGCAGTGAACGGGGAGCTTGGGAGACCCAGTACTTC.

The chain recombines TRBV18 with TRBJ1-1; 8 nucleotides line up with TRBD1. The CDR3 length is 16 residues. Germline CDR1 KGHSH, CDR2 LQKENI. Unmatched junction bases numbered 6, after V lost 3 bases and J lost 0 bases. The CDR3 nucleotides are TGTGCCAGCTCACCCGGCAGGGGGCCCATGAACACTGAAGCTTTCTTT. This encodes CASSPGRGPMNTEAFF.

This clone has only one observation. The V and J genes are TRBV19 and TRBJ2-1; 8 nucleotides match TRBD1. V shed 4 bases and J 7 bases; nucleotides not matched to a gene: 6. This CDR3 region has 14 residues. Germline V gene lookup returns CDR1 LNHDA and CDR2 SQIVND (reference sequence). CDR3 DNA sequence: TGTGCCAGTAGTAGTGGACAGGGTATTAATGAGCAGTTCTTC. Translated: CASSSGQGINEQFF.

Concerning this clone itself: This CDR3 is also generated by other DNA sequences in the sample. The V call is TRBV6-2 or TRBV6-3, the J call TRBJ1-5, with a possible D match to TRBD1 (5 bases). V was trimmed by 1 base and J by 1 base, leaving 8 bases between them. CDR3 length: 15 amino acids. Germline CDR1 and CDR2: MNHEY and SVGEGT. The CDR3 sequence: CASSYLGGSNQPQHF. For the CDR3, the DNA is TGTGCCAGCAGTTACTTGGGGGGGAGCAATCAGCCCCAGCATTTT.

The rearrangement links TRBV29-1 to TRBJ2-2; 9 bases map to TRBD2. Germline assignment: CDR1 SQVTM and CDR2 ANQGSEA. V shed 7 bases, J shed 4 bases, and the junction held 7 bases outside the gene matches. The CDR3 totals 14 residues. CDR3 amino acids: CSAVAGAVTGELFF. Here the CDR3 DNA reads TGCAGCGCTGTAGCGGGGGCCGTCACCGGGGAGCTGTTTTTT.

This chain uses TRBV7-2 with TRBJ1-3, with 7 bases identical to TRBD1. Germline CDR1 SGHTA, CDR2 FQGNSA. With V trimmed by 4 bases and J by 2 bases, 5 bases remained unmatched. The CDR3 length is 15 residues. The CDR3 spells CASSSQTGTGNTIYF. The CDR3, as DNA: TGTGCCAGCAGCTCCCAGACAGGGACTGGAAACACCATATATTTT.

The chain is built from TRBV5-1 and TRBJ1-2; no firm D call. The CDR3 runs to 14 residues. Trimming cost V 0 bases and J 7 bases, with 13 bases left between them. Looked up from germline, CDR1 is SGHRS and CDR2 is YFSETQ. The CDR3 nucleotides are TGCGCCAGCAGCTTGGCCGAGGGATTTCTTGGCTACACCTTC. This translates into CASSLAEGFLGYTF.

The chain uses TRBV30 and TRBJ1-5, with TRBD1 matching over 10 bases. CDR3 length: 15 amino acids. Germline lookup yields CDR1 GTSNPN and CDR2 SVGIG (reference sequence). With V trimmed by 2 bases and J by 6 bases, 7 bases remained unmatched. CDR3 region: CAWSRETGGGQPQHF. The CDR3 DNA reads as TGTGCCTGGAGTCGCGAGACAGGGGGCGGTCAGCCCCAGCATTTT.

This clone was counted between two and nine times. This chain uses TRBV7-9 with TRBJ2-6, with no clear D. The V and J ends lost 5 bases and 1 base respectively, with 12 bases between them. The CDR3 loop spans 16 amino acids. Germline V CDR1 and CDR2: SEHNR, FQNEAQ (reference sequence). For the CDR3, the DNA is TGTGCCAGCAGCATGATTACTCTGTCTGGGGCCAACGTCCTGACTTTC. The encoded protein is CASSMITLSGANVLTF.

This clone was found a few times. CDR3 bases: TGTGCCAGCAGTTACTCAGGGAGGGGGAGTTCACCCCTCCACTTT. Translation gives CASSYSGRGSSPLHF. The chain recombines TRBV6-5 with TRBJ1-6; D might be TRBD1 (6 bases). Germline values: CDR1 MNHEY, CDR2 SVGAGI. This CDR3 contains 15 residues. Between the trimmed V and J ends, which lost 0 bases and 9 bases, there was a span of 12 bases.

V gene TRBV19 combines with J gene TRBJ2-4, with no clear D. CDR1 and CDR2 (germline): LNHDA, SQIVND (reference sequence). The CDR3 extends over 15 amino acids. Trimming stripped 4 bases from V and 1 base from J, with 11 bases between. CDR3: CASSTQFPAKNIQYF. In nucleotides, the CDR3 is TGTGCCAGTAGTACCCAGTTTCCGGCCAAAAACATTCAGTACTTC.

V and J are TRBV18 and TRBJ2-5; TRBD1 matches 7 bases. Per germline, CDR1 KGHSH and CDR2 LQKENI. V was pared by 5 bases and J by 5 bases, with 5 bases of the junction left unmatched. CDR3 length: 13 amino acids. CDR3 protein: CASSETGRETQYF. CDR3 coding DNA: TGTGCCAGCTCAGAGACAGGGCGGGAGACCCAGTACTTC.